One sample yielded the 8 T cell receptor beta chains listed below, sequenced in a study of cytomegalovirus exposure and HLA in healthy donors. Libraries were prepared by immunoSEQ multiplex PCR; TCRdb keeps only in-frame clonotypes and omits some of them. The data show tens of thousands of clones, with approximately 93% seen just once and 1% to 1.4% held by the top ten. Sequences were obtained from PBMCs. These receptors all stem from a woman in her 30s in good health and CMV-seropositive.

This chain uses TRBV11-2 with TRBJ2-1; possible D gene TRBD1, 6 bases. The V gene lost 5 bases and the J gene lost 3 bases, with 11 bases spanning the gap. In germline, CDR1 is SGHAT, CDR2 FQNNGV. The CDR3 is made up of 14 amino acids. The CDR3 sequence is CASSPRGNYNEQFF. The DNA for the CDR3 is TGTGCCAGCAGCCCCAGGGGCAACTACAATGAGCAGTTCTTC.

The genes are TRBV11-3 and TRBJ2-7, with 7 bases fitting TRBD1. Germline trimming cut 5 bases from V and 0 bases from J; bases unmatched to any gene: 4. Germline-derived CDR1 and CDR2 are SGHNT and YENEEA. The CDR3 loop spans 14 amino acids. CDR3 sequence reads: CASSPRQGSYEQYF. The CDR3 DNA reads as TGTGCCAGCAGCCCCAGACAGGGCTCCTACGAGCAGTACTTC.

The V gene is TRBV7-2, the J gene TRBJ2-2; unclear D gene. Germline-derived CDR1 and CDR2 are SGHTA and FQGNSA. V lost 5 bases, J lost 0 bases, and 16 bases lay in between. The CDR3 contains 17 residues. The CDR3 region is CASSLRVGYANTGELFF. CDR3 coding DNA: TGTGCCAGCAGCCTCCGGGTCGGCTACGCGAACACCGGGGAGCTGTTTTTT.

The chain is built from TRBV6-6 and TRBJ1-2; D is undetermined. Germline V lookup: CDR1 MNHNY, CDR2 SVGAGI (reference sequence). This CDR3 contains 14 residues. Trimming shortened V by 0 bases and J by 3 bases, and 8 bases separated the two germline ends. CDR3 sequence reads: CASSYSSEDYGYTF. The CDR3 DNA sequence: TGTGCCAGCAGTTACTCGTCAGAAGACTATGGCTACACCTTC.

The rearrangement links TRBV5-5 to TRBJ1-5; D ambiguous. This CDR3 is 16 amino acids long. Deletions cut 0 bases from V and 2 bases from J, with 12 bases between. Germline CDR1 and CDR2: SGHKS and YYEKEE (reference sequence). CDR3 DNA: TGTGCCAGCAGCTTGGGCACCACGATAGGCAATCAGCCCCAGCATTTT. Its protein is CASSLGTTIGNQPQHF. Full variable domain (missing parts from reference TRBV5-5 and TRBJ1-5): DAGVTQSPTHLIKTRGQQVTLRCSPISGHKSVSWYQQVLGQGPQFIFQYYEKEERGRGNFPDRFSARQFPNYSSELNVNALLLGDSALYLCASSLGTTIGNQPQHFGDGTRLSIL.

The chain couples TRBV18 to TRBJ2-2; D is perhaps TRBD1 (5 bases). With 1 base removed from V and 5 bases from J, the gap between germline ends came to 5 bases. There are 13 residues in the CDR3. Germline V gene sequence: CDR1 KGHSH, CDR2 LQKENI. CDR3 coding DNA: TGTGCCAGCTCACCACAGGGGACCGGGGAGCTGTTTTTT. It encodes CASSPQGTGELFF. The full variable domain, in which reference TRBV18 and TRBJ2-2 provide the parts outside the CDR3, is NAGVMQNPRHLVRRRGQEARLRCSPMKGHSHVYWYRQLPEEGLKFMVYLQKENIIDESGMPKERFSAEFPKEGPSILRIQQVVRGDSAAYFCASSPQGTGELFFGEGSRLTVL.

The rearrangement links TRBV27 to TRBJ2-2; 9 bases fit TRBD2. Trimming cost V 6 bases and J 2 bases; bases outside gene matches: 7. Germline values: CDR1 MNHEY, CDR2 SMNVEV (reference sequence). This CDR3 is built from 16 residues. The CDR3 DNA reads as TGTGCCAGCAGCCCCGGGACTAGCCTAAACACCGGGGAGCTGTTTTTT. As protein: CASSPGTSLNTGELFF.

The V gene is TRBV10-3, the J gene TRBJ2-1; 11 bases are shared with TRBD2. The CDR3 has 16 amino acids. Looked up from germline, CDR1 is ENHRY and CDR2 is SYGVKD. The J segment lost 4 bases and the V segment lost 6 bases, leaving 8 bases of the junction unmatched. CDR3 loop: CAISSTSGRGYNEQFF. In nucleotides, the CDR3 is TGTGCCATCAGCTCCACTAGCGGGAGAGGTTACAATGAGCAGTTCTTC.